This T cell receptor (beta chain) emerged from a study of blood T cell repertoires in COVID-19. Study context: Some COVID-19 samples were acute and others convalescent; all came from the United States, Italy and Spain. Sources were T cells, B-cell-depleted T cells, or PBMCs; the material itself was cDNA or gDNA.

The V gene lost 0 bases and the J gene lost 5 bases, with 12 bases spanning the gap. Germline V CDR1 and CDR2: SGHTS, YDEGEE. The CDR3 contains 14 residues. Per the original methods: Cell counts per sample came from amplifying reference gene primers. Here immunoSEQ multiplex PCR was the method, and the copy in TCRdb shows in-frame clones only, minus some. V and J calls and clone size are as listed in that table; D and trimming were resolved from the DNA. The data contain fewer than 500,000 clones, about 89% of them seen just once; the ten biggest clones take up approximately 4.5%. Sequencing was done on a sample of peripheral blood. This clonotype was sampled from a woman younger than 45 with acute or convalescent COVID-19. J is TRBJ2-7 and V is TRBV5-8; possible D gene TRBD2, 5 bases. The CDR3 coding sequence is TGTGCCAGCAGCTTGGTCGGACGGCGGGACGAGCAGTACTTC. This codes for CASSLVGRRDEQYF.